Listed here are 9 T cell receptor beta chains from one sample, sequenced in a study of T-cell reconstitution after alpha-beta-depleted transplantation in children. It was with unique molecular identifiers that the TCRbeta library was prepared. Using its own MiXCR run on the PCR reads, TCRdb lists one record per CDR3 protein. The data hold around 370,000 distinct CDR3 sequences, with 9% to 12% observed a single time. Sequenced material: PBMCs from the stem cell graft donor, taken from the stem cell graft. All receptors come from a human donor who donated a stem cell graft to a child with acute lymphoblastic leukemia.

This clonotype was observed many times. The CDR3 sequence is CSVELDFTDTQYF. In nucleotides, the CDR3 is TGCAGCGTTGAACTGGATTTCACAGATACGCAGTATTTT. This chain uses TRBV29-1 with TRBJ2-3, with D uncertain. The V end lost 2 bases, the J end lost 2 bases, and 8 bases lay between the germline ends. Germline V gene data show CDR1 as SQVTM and CDR2 as ANQGSEA. The CDR3 has 13 amino acids.

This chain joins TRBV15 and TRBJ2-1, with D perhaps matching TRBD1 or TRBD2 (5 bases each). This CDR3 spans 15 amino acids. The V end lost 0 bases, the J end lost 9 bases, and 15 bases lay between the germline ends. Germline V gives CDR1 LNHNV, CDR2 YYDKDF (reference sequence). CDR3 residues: CATSRDQGPFTEQFF. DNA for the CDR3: TGTGCCACCAGCAGAGATCAGGGACCATTCACTGAGCAGTTCTTC.

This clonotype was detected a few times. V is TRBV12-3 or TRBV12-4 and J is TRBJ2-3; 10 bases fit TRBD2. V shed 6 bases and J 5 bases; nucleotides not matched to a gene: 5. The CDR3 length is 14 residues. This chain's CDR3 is CASREREGGDTQYF. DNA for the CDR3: TGTGCCAGCAGGGAGCGGGAGGGGGGAGATACGCAGTATTTT.

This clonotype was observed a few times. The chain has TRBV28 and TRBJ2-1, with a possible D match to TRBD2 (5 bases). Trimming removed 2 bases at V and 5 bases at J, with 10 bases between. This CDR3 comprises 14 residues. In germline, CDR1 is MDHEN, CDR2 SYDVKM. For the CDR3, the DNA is TGTGCCAGCAGTTTAAGGTTGGGAGACAATGAGCAGTTCTTC. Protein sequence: CASSLRLGDNEQFF.

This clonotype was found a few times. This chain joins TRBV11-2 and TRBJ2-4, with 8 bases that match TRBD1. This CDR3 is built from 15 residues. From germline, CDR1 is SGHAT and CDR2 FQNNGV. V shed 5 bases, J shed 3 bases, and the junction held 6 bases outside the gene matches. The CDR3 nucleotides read TGTGCCAGCAGCCTGGACAGGGCAGGCAAAAACATTCAGTACTTC. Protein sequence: CASSLDRAGKNIQYF.

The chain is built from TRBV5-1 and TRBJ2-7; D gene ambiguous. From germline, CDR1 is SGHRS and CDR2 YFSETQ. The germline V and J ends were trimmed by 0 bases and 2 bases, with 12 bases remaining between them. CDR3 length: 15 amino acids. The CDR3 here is CASSLGDPGAYEQYF. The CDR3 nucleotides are TGCGCCAGCAGCTTGGGGGATCCAGGAGCCTACGAGCAGTACTTC. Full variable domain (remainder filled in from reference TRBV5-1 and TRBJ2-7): KAGVTQTPRYLIKTRGQQVTLSCSPISGHRSVSWYQQTPGQGLQFLFEYFSETQRNKGNFPGRFSGRQFSNSRSEMNVSTLELGDSALYLCASSLGDPGAYEQYFGPGTRLTVT.

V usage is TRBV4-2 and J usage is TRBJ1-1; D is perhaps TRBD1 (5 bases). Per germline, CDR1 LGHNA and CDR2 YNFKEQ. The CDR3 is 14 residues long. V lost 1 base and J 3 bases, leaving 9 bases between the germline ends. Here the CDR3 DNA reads TGTGCCAGCAGCCAAGGTGGGGGGGACACTGAAGCTTTCTTT. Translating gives CASSQGGGDTEAFF.

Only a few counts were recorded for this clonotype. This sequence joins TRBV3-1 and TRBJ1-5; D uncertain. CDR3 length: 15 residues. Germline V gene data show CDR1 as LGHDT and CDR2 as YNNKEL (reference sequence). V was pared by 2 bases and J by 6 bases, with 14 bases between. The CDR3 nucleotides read TGTGCCAGCAGCCAAAGTCCGACCTCGGGTCAGCCCCAGCATTTT. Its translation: CASSQSPTSGQPQHF.

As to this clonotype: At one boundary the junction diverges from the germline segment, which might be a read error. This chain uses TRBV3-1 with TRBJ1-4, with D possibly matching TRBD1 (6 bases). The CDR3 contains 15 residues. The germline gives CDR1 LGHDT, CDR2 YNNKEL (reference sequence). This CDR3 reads CAGSQEGHGDEKLFF. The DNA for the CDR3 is TGTGCCGGCAGCCAAGAGGGACACGGGGATGAAAAACTGTTTTTT.